This T cell receptor beta chain emerged from a study of T-cell memory formation after mild COVID-19. Concerning this clonotype: This may come from a read error, since a much larger clone is one base off. Since no conserved phenylalanine or tryptophan closes the CDR3, a read error is the likely cause.

Germline values: CDR1 LNHNV, CDR2 YYDKDF (reference sequence). Trimming shortened V by 0 bases and J by 0 bases, and 12 bases separated the two germline ends. This CDR3 is built from 17 residues. 5'RACE primed from the constant segment yielded TCR alpha and TCR beta cDNA libraries bearing sample barcodes and UMIs. TCRdb called the 5' RACE reads again in MiXCR, with one record for every CDR3 protein. The table shows hundreds of thousands of distinct CDR3 sequences, with around 21% occurring only once. The TCR was taken from an adult woman who had mild COVID-19 (a few samples of this study predate the infection). Cell type and time point are not known. The material sequenced was PBMCs or a T cell subset sorted from them (not recorded which). The V gene is TRBV15, the J gene TRBJ1-5, with D maybe TRBD1 (6 bases). As DNA, the CDR3 is TGTGCCACCAGCAGAGATTCCGGACAGTCTAGCAATCAGCCCCAGCATTTG. Its translation is CATSRDSGQSSNQPQHL.